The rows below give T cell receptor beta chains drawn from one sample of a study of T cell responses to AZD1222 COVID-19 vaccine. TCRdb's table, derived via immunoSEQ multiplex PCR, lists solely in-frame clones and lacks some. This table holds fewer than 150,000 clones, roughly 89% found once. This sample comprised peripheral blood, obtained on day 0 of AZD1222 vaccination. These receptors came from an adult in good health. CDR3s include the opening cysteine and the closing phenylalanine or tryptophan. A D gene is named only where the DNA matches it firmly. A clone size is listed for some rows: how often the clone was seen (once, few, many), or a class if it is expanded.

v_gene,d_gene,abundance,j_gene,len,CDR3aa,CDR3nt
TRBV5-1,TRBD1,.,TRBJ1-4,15,CASSVNRGPREKLFF,TGCGCCAGCAGCGTCAACAGGGGACCTCGCGAAAAACTGTTTTTT
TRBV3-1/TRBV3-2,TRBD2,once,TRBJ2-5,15,CASSQTAGVRETQYF,TGTGCCAGCAGCCAAACAGCGGGGGTTCGCGAGACCCAGTACTTC
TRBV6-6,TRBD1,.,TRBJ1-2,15,CASSYRQGSLSGYTF,TGTGCCAGCAGTTACAGACAGGGGTCGTTATCAGGCTACACCTTC
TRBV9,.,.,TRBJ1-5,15,CASSVEASPGQPQHF,TGTGCCAGCAGCGTAGAAGCGAGCCCGGGTCAGCCCCAGCATTTT
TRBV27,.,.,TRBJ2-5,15,CASSLQGPQWETQYF,TGTGCCAGCAGTTTACAGGGGCCCCAATGGGAGACCCAGTACTTC
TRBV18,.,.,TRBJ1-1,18,CASSPWAGNKPLNTEAFF,TGTGCCAGCTCCCCCTGGGCAGGGAACAAGCCCTTGAACACTGAAGCTTTCTTT
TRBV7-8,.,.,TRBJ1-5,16,CASSLMGAVINQPQHF,TGTGCCAGCAGCCTAATGGGAGCGGTCATCAATCAGCCCCAGCATTTT
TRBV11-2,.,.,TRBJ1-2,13,CASRGPLHHGYTF,TGTGCCAGCAGGGGCCCGTTACACCATGGCTACACCTTC
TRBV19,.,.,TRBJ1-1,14,CASSIESMNTEAFF,TGTGCCAGTAGTATAGAGAGCATGAACACTGAAGCTTTCTTT
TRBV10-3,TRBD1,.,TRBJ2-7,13,CAISLDRGYEQYF,TGTGCCATCAGTTTAGACAGGGGCTACGAGCAGTACTTC
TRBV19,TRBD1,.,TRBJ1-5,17,CASRGTGVTYSNQPQHF,TGTGCCAGTAGGGGGACAGGCGTCACATATAGCAATCAGCCCCAGCATTTT
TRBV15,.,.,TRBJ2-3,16,CATSRVGTQITDTQYF,TGTGCCACCAGCAGAGTCGGGACTCAGATCACAGATACGCAGTATTTT
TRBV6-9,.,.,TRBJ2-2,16,CASSYYNHVTSGELFF,TGTGCCAGCAGTTATTACAACCACGTCACGTCCGGGGAGCTGTTTTTT
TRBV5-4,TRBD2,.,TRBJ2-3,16,CATHRGLAGGTDTQYF,TGTGCCACCCATCGAGGGCTAGCGGGAGGAACAGATACGCAGTATTTT
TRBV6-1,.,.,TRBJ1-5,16,CASSEFGGLSNQPQHF,TGTGCCAGCAGTGAATTCGGGGGATTGAGCAATCAGCCCCAGCATTTT
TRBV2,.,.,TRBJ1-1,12,CASSANGREAFF,TGTGCCAGCAGTGCGAATGGTCGTGAAGCTTTCTTT
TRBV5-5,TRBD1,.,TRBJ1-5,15,CASGRTGIGNQPQHF,TGTGCCAGCGGAAGGACAGGGATCGGCAATCAGCCCCAGCATTTT
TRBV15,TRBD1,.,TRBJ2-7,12,CATSRDYRGLYF,TGTGCCACCAGCAGAGACTACAGGGGGCTGTACTTC
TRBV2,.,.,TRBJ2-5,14,CASSVQGFGETQYF,TGTGCCAGCAGTGTTCAGGGGTTTGGGGAGACCCAGTACTTC
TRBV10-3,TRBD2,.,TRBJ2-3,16,CAISGASGGAGDTQYF,TGTGCCATCAGTGGAGCTAGCGGGGGGGCCGGAGATACGCAGTATTTT
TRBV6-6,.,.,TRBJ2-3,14,CASSYSTYTDTQYF,TGTGCCAGCAGTTACTCCACATACACAGATACGCAGTATTTT
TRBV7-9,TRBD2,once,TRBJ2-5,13,CAGDSAGGETQYF,TGTGCCGGGGACTCGGCCGGGGGGGAGACCCAGTACTTC
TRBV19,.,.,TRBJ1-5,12,CASSMGVQPQHF,TGTGCCAGTAGTATGGGGGTCCAGCCCCAGCATTTT
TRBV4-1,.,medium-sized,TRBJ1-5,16,CASSLGPTYSNQPQHF,TGCGCCAGCAGCCTTGGACCGACCTATAGCAATCAGCCCCAGCATTTT
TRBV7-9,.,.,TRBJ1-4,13,CASSLEGSEKLFF,TGTGCCAGCAGCTTAGAGGGTTCTGAAAAACTGTTTTTT
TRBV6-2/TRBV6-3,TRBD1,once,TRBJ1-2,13,CASSPGQELGYTF,TGTGCCAGCAGTCCAGGACAGGAGCTTGGCTACACCTTC
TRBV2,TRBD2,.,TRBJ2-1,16,CASSEPYGLAGSEQFF,TGTGCCAGCAGTGAACCCTACGGACTAGCGGGATCAGAGCAGTTCTTC
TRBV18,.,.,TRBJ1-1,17,CASSRYRGAFMNTEAFF,TGTGCCAGCTCTCGCTATCGAGGGGCCTTCATGAACACTGAAGCTTTCTTT
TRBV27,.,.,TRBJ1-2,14,CASSGRGGDYGYTF,TGTGCCAGCAGTGGCCGGGGAGGGGACTATGGCTACACCTTC
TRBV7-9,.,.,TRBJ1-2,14,CASSPPQANYGYTF,TGTGCCAGCAGCCCACCTCAGGCTAACTATGGCTACACCTTC
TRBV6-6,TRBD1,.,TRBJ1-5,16,CASSSTDRAEDQPQHF,TGTGCCAGCAGCTCGACGGACAGGGCGGAGGATCAGCCCCAGCATTTT
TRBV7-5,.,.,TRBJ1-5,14,CVRSRRISNQPQHF,TGTGTCAGAAGCAGACGGATTAGCAATCAGCCCCAGCATTTT
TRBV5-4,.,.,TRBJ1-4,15,CASSLAQPSNEKLFF,TGTGCCAGCAGCTTGGCGCAGCCATCTAATGAAAAACTGTTTTTT
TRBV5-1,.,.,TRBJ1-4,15,CASSKQGSSGEKLFF,TGCGCCAGCAGTAAACAGGGTTCTTCTGGTGAAAAACTGTTTTTT
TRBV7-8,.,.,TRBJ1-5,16,CASSPRDGFGNQPQHF,TGTGCCAGCAGCCCTCGGGATGGTTTCGGCAATCAGCCCCAGCATTTT
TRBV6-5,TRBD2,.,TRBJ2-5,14,CATTLAGGRETQYF,TGTGCCACAACCCTAGCGGGGGGGCGAGAGACCCAGTACTTC
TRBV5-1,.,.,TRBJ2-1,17,CASSLNLGVSSYNEQFF,TGCGCCAGCAGCTTAAACCTGGGGGTGAGCTCCTACAATGAGCAGTTCTTC
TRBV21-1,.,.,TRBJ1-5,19,CASSRRIDRKSSSNQPQHF,TGTGCCAGCAGCAGACGGATTGACAGGAAATCTTCTAGCAATCAGCCCCAGCATTTT
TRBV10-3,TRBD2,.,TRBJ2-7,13,CAILGGNAYEQYF,TGTGCCATCCTGGGGGGGAACGCCTACGAGCAGTACTTC
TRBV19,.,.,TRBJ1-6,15,CASSIPGPQNSPLHF,TGTGCCAGTAGTATCCCGGGACCACAAAATTCACCCCTCCACTTT
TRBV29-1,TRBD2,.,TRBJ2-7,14,CSVETTSGSYEQYF,TGCAGCGTTGAGACGACTAGCGGTTCCTACGAGCAGTACTTC
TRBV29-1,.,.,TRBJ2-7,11,CSVGESYEQYF,TGCAGCGTTGGAGAGTCCTACGAGCAGTACTTC
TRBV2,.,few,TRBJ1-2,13,CASTGDKYYGYTF,TGTGCCAGCACCGGGGATAAGTACTATGGCTACACCTTC
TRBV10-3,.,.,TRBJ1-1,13,CAIRGTGNTEAFF,TGTGCCATCAGGGGGACGGGTAACACTGAAGCTTTCTTT
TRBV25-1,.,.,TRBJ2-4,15,CASSDTGSAKNIQYF,TGTGCCAGCAGTGACACAGGGTCGGCCAAAAACATTCAGTACTTC
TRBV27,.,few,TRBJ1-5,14,CASSLGRGNQPQHF,TGTGCCAGCAGTTTAGGTAGGGGAAATCAGCCCCAGCATTTT
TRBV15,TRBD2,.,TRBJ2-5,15,CATSHTSSGGTATYF,TGTGCCACCAGCCATACCTCTAGCGGGGGGACCGCTACGTACTTC
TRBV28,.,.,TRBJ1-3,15,CASSSRGRAGNTIYF,TGTGCCAGCAGTTCCCGGGGAAGGGCCGGAAACACCATATATTTT
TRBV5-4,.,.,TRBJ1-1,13,CASSIHLNTEAFF,TGTGCCAGCAGCATCCACTTAAACACTGAAGCTTTCTTT
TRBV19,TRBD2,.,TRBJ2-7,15,CASSLVWGGPYEQYF,TGTGCCAGTAGTCTCGTCTGGGGGGGACCCTACGAGCAGTACTTC
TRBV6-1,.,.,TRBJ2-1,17,CASSEQPGGGSYNEQFF,TGTGCCAGCAGTGAACAGCCAGGAGGGGGATCCTACAATGAGCAGTTCTTC
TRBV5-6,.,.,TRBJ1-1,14,CASSLEQGHTEAFF,TGTGCCAGCAGCTTGGAACAGGGTCACACTGAAGCTTTCTTT
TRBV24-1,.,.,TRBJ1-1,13,CATSEDPGTEAFF,TGTGCCACCAGTGAAGACCCGGGGACGGAAGCTTTCTTT
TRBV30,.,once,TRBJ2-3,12,CARQRSTDTQYF,TGTGCCCGTCAACGTAGCACAGATACGCAGTATTTT
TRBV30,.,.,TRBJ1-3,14,CAWIRSSSGNTIYF,TGTGCCTGGATTAGGAGCAGCTCTGGAAACACCATATATTTT
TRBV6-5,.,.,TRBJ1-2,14,CASSYKGEVYGYTF,TGTGCCAGCAGTTATAAGGGGGAAGTGTATGGCTACACCTTC
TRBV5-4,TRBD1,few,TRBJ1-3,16,CASSLDLGQGRNTIYF,TGTGCCAGCAGCTTGGACCTCGGACAGGGACGAAACACCATATATTTT